Listed below are T cell receptor beta chains from one sample, sequenced in a study of blood T cell repertoires in COVID-19. The data were produced by immunoSEQ multiplex PCR, yet TCRdb's version contains in-frame clones alone and is incomplete. The sample holds more than 75,000 clones; approximately 79% are singletons and the top ten take more than 15%. Sequencing was done on a sample of peripheral blood. The receptors stem from a woman of 80 years or more with active or convalescent COVID-19. The CDR3 runs from the conserved cysteine through the conserved F or W. The D gene is left open where the match is weak. Clone size is not always given. Where it is, it says once, few, many or a class for expanded clones.

TRBV7-3	TRBJ2-7	-	TRBD1	CASSSGQGANEQYF	TGTGCCAGCAGCTCGGGACAGGGGGCCAACGAGCAGTACTTC
TRBV10-3	TRBJ2-3	-	-	CAISDALSPSTDTQYF	TGTGCCATCAGTGATGCGCTTAGCCCTAGCACAGATACGCAGTATTTT
TRBV6-6	TRBJ2-2	-	-	CASRDGQFANTGELFF	TGTGCCAGCAGGGACGGACAGTTCGCGAACACCGGGGAGCTGTTTTTT
TRBV11-2	TRBJ2-1	-	-	CASSFLVGTSNEQFF	TGTGCCAGCAGCTTCTTAGTCGGGACTTCGAATGAGCAGTTCTTC
TRBV14	TRBJ1-1	few	-	CASSRMEGEAFF	TGTGCCAGCAGTCGAATGGAGGGTGAAGCTTTCTTT
TRBV11-3	TRBJ1-3	once	-	CASSSPARADSGNTIYF	TGTGCCAGCTCCTCCCCGGCCAGGGCGGACTCTGGAAACACCATATATTTT
TRBV5-1	TRBJ2-1	few	TRBD2	CASRKERGSGSYNEQFF	TGCGCCAGCAGGAAAGAGCGGGGGTCCGGCTCCTACAATGAGCAGTTCTTC
TRBV4-1	TRBJ2-7	-	TRBD2	CASSPTSQRDEQYF	TGCGCCAGCAGCCCGACTAGCCAGCGGGACGAGCAGTACTTC
TRBV19	TRBJ2-1	-	-	CASSQGILNEQFF	TGTGCCAGTAGCCAGGGGATACTCAATGAGCAGTTCTTC
TRBV6-5	TRBJ2-1	once	TRBD2	CASVRAGDLSNEQFF	TGTGCCAGCGTGAGAGCGGGAGATTTATCCAATGAGCAGTTCTTC
TRBV6-5	TRBJ2-7	-	TRBD1	CATGTGKSREQYF	TGTGCCACGGGGACAGGTAAAAGTAGGGAGCAGTACTTC
TRBV10-3	TRBJ2-1	-	-	CAITEQTRNEQFF	TGTGCCATCACCGAACAGACACGCAATGAGCAGTTCTTC
TRBV29-1	TRBJ2-1	-	-	CSVGKTEGRNEQFF	TGCAGCGTTGGAAAGACAGAGGGGAGGAATGAGCAGTTCTTC
TRBV5-1	TRBJ1-6	-	TRBD1	CASSAGQGRNSPLHF	TGCGCCAGCAGCGCGGGACAGGGAAGGAATTCACCCCTCCACTTT
TRBV16	TRBJ2-5	-	-	CASSQFGQETQYF	TGTGCCAGCAGCCAATTCGGCCAAGAGACCCAGTACTTC
TRBV29-1	TRBJ2-5	-	TRBD2	CSVESPGLAGALWTQYF	TGCAGCGTTGAGAGCCCTGGGCTAGCGGGGGCCTTATGGACCCAGTACTTC
TRBV19	TRBJ2-5	-	TRBD1	CASRDRTETQYF	TGTGCCAGTCGGGACAGGACGGAGACCCAGTACTTC
TRBV28	TRBJ2-7	-	TRBD2	CASSSGGRNEQYF	TGTGCCAGCAGTTCGGGGGGAAGGAACGAGCAGTACTTC
TRBV10-3	TRBJ2-5	-	-	CASRGTEKETQYF	TGTGCCTCTAGGGGGACGGAAAAAGAGACCCAGTACTTC
TRBV28	TRBJ2-7	-	TRBD2	CASSTTSGRSYEQYF	TGTGCCAGCAGCACGACTAGCGGGAGGAGCTACGAGCAGTACTTC
TRBV30	TRBJ1-2	-	-	CAWNSDEVYGYTF	TGTGCCTGGAATTCCGACGAGGTCTATGGCTACACCTTC
TRBV5-6	TRBJ2-1	many	TRBD2	CASSFFTSAYNEQFF	TGTGCCAGCAGCTTTTTCACTAGCGCTTACAATGAGCAGTTCTTC
TRBV5-1	TRBJ2-1	-	-	CASSLVPGTLNEQFF	TGCGCCAGCAGCTTGGTACCCGGGACTCTAAATGAGCAGTTCTTC
TRBV2	TRBJ2-3	few	TRBD2	CASSPNAGTSGGDTQYF	TGTGCCAGCAGTCCTAATGCCGGGACTAGCGGGGGCGATACGCAGTATTTT
TRBV15	TRBJ1-1	-	TRBD1	CATSRDAGTGVTEAFF	TGTGCCACCAGCAGAGATGCGGGGACAGGGGTCACTGAAGCTTTCTTT
TRBV4-3	TRBJ1-3	-	-	CASSQGGVGNTIYF	TGCGCCAGCAGCCAAGGGGGGGTTGGAAACACCATATATTTT
TRBV28	TRBJ1-5	-	-	CASRGGGGGNQPQHF	TGTGCCAGCAGGGGCGGCGGGGGAGGCAATCAGCCCCAGCATTTT
TRBV4-1	TRBJ1-4	-	-	CASSQDSGRGPNEKLFF	TGCGCCAGCAGCCAAGATTCAGGCAGGGGACCTAATGAAAAACTGTTTTTT
TRBV3-1/TRBV3-2	TRBJ2-4	-	TRBD2	CASSQDRGGLAKNIQYF	TGTGCCAGCAGCCAAGATCGGGGGGGCCTAGCCAAAAACATTCAGTACTTC
TRBV19	TRBJ2-3	few	TRBD2	CASSLLAGSTDTQYF	TGTGCCAGTAGTTTACTAGCGGGAAGCACAGATACGCAGTATTTT
TRBV29-1	TRBJ2-5	-	-	CSVDPGVETQYF	TGCAGCGTTGATCCGGGGGTAGAGACCCAGTACTTC
TRBV5-6	TRBJ1-1	once	-	CASSSRPAPAFF	TGTGCCAGCAGCTCTAGACCCGCCCCGGCTTTCTTT
TRBV11-2	TRBJ2-3	-	-	CASSTSTDTQYF	TGTGCCAGTTCGACTAGCACAGATACGCAGTATTTT
TRBV27	TRBJ1-1	-	TRBD1	CASSLKTGGTEAFF	TGTGCCAGCAGTTTAAAAACAGGGGGGACTGAAGCTTTCTTT
TRBV19	TRBJ1-3	-	-	CASRVPGSDTIYF	TGTGCCAGTAGAGTCCCAGGGTCGGACACCATATATTTT
TRBV4-3	TRBJ2-1	-	TRBD2	CASSQESGGEQFF	TGCGCCAGCAGCCAAGAAAGCGGGGGCGAGCAGTTCTTC
TRBV29-1	TRBJ1-2	-	-	CSVEGGINYGYTF	TGCAGCGTTGAGGGGGGAATTAACTATGGCTACACCTTC
TRBV5-4	TRBJ2-6	-	TRBD1	CASSRQGVLSGANVLTF	TGTGCCAGCAGTCGGCAGGGGGTACTATCTGGGGCCAACGTCCTGACTTTC
TRBV6-1	TRBJ2-1	-	TRBD2	CASSVKTSGSLWDEQFF	TGTGCCAGCAGTGTTAAGACTAGCGGGAGCCTTTGGGATGAGCAGTTCTTC
TRBV30	TRBJ2-5	-	-	CAWTGLETQYF	TGTGCCTGGACGGGTTTGGAGACCCAGTACTTC
TRBV5-1	TRBJ1-4	-	TRBD1	CASSPRTGKWDEKLFF	TGCGCCAGCAGCCCTCGGACAGGGAAATGGGATGAAAAACTGTTTTTT
TRBV19	TRBJ1-1	-	-	CASSIRLKAFF	TGTGCCAGTAGTATTCGGTTGAAAGCTTTCTTT
TRBV18	TRBJ2-2	few	-	CASSPSTGGANTGELFF	TGTGCCAGCTCACCATCGACCGGCGGGGCGAACACCGGGGAGCTGTTTTTT
TRBV24-1	TRBJ2-3	-	TRBD1	CATGGGQGATDTQYF	TGTGCCACCGGGGGGGGACAGGGAGCCACAGATACGCAGTATTTT
TRBV7-2	TRBJ2-7	few	-	CASSLDSSSYEQYF	TGTGCCAGCAGCTTAGACTCTTCCTCCTACGAGCAGTACTTC
TRBV7-7	TRBJ2-5	-	TRBD1	CASSLGRTGTLSRLQETQYF	TGTGCTAGCAGCTTGGGAAGGACAGGGACCCTTTCTCGGTTACAAGAGACCCAGTACTTC
TRBV7-9	TRBJ2-5	-	TRBD2	CASTLAGVVETQYF	TGTGCCAGCACCTTAGCGGGAGTTGTAGAGACCCAGTACTTC
TRBV5-1	TRBJ1-1	once	-	CASSLLEANTEAFF	TGCGCCAGCAGCTTGTTGGAGGCGAACACTGAAGCTTTCTTT
TRBV7-8	TRBJ1-5	-	-	CASSLAGNRAGQPQHF	TGTGCCAGCAGCTTAGCAGGGAACAGGGCGGGTCAGCCCCAGCATTTT
TRBV7-9	TRBJ1-2	-	TRBD1	CASSPDRAGGYTF	TGTGCCAGCAGCCCCGACAGGGCCGGTGGCTACACCTTC
TRBV29-1	TRBJ1-5	-	-	CSVQGNNQPQHF	TGCAGCGTTCAGGGAAACAATCAGCCCCAGCATTTT
TRBV19	TRBJ1-2	-	TRBD1	CASSIDRTGYGYTF	TGTGCCAGTAGTATAGATCGGACAGGCTATGGCTACACCTTC
TRBV5-5	TRBJ1-1	-	-	CASSLGLEAEAFF	TGTGCCAGCAGCTTGGGGTTGGAGGCTGAAGCTTTCTTT
TRBV7-8	TRBJ2-3	-	TRBD2	CASSLSGTSGPDTQYF	TGTGCCAGCAGCTTATCGGGGACTAGCGGCCCAGATACGCAGTATTTT
TRBV7-8	TRBJ2-2	-	TRBD1	CASSYGQGFGGELFF	TGTGCCAGCAGCTACGGACAGGGTTTCGGCGGGGAGCTGTTTTTT